This T cell receptor beta chain was recorded in a study of blood T cells in healthy people across ages. Study results and caveats: Per million T cells, TCR beta diversity dropped about linearly as age rose. Naive CD4+ cells and diversity were both higher in long-lived donors than in aged donors. Diversity estimates drawn from one million T cells were deemed underestimates.

Isolation per sample recovered at least 7 million PBMCs. The length of the CDR3 is 15 residues. Germline V lookup: CDR1 MNHEY, CDR2 SVGAGI. J gave up 2 bases and V 2 bases, and 6 bases lay outside the gene matches. Combining a sample-barcoded 5' primer with a J-beta primer mix, a second PCR ran for about 7 to 12 cycles. TCRdb processed the 5' RACE reads anew with MiXCR; each CDR3 protein has one entry. Among roughly 570,000 distinct CDR3 sequences listed, approximately 27% were seen once. This clonotype was recorded at least ten times. Its target is unknown. The gene calls are TRBV6-5 and TRBJ2-7; 7 nucleotides agree with TRBD2. Sample: blood. This TCR came from a woman in her sixties or seventies in good health. The CDR3: CASSYSASGTYEQYF. The CDR3 DNA is TGTGCCAGCAGTTACAGCGCTAGCGGAACCTACGAGCAGTACTTC.